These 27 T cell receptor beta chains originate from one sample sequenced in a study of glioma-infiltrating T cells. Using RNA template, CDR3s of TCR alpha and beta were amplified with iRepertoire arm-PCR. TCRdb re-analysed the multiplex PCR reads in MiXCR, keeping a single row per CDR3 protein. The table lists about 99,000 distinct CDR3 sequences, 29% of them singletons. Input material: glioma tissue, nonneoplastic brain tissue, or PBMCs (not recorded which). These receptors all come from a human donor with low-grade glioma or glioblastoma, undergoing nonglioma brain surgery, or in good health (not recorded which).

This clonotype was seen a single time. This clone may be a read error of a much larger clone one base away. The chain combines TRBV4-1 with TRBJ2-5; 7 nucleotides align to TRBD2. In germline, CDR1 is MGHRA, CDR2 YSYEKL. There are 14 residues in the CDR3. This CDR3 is CAGSLGLDTETQYF. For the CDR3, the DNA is TGCGCCGGCAGCCTTGGACTAGATACGGAGACCCAGTACTTC.

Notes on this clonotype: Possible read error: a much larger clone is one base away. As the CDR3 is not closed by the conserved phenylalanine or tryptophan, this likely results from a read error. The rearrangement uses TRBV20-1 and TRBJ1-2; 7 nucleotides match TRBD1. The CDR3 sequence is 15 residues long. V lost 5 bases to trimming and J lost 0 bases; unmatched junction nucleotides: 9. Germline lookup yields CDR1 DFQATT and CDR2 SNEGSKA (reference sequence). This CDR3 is CSADGDSYSNYGYTL. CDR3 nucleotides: TGCAGTGCTGACGGGGACAGTTACTCTAACTATGGCTACACCCTC.

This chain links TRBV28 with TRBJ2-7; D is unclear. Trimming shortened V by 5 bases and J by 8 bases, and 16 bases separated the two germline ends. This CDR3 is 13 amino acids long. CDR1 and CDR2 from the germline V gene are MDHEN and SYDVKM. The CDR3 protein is CASSLSGRRQQYF. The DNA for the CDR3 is TGTGCCAGCAGTCTTTCTGGACGGCGCCAGCAGTACTTC.

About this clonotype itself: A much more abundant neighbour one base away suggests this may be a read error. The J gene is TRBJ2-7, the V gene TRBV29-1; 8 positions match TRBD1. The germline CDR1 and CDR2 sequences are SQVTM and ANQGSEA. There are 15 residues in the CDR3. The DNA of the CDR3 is TGCGGCGTTGTTGCTCGGGACAGGACTTCCTACGAGCAGTACTTC. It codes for CGVVARDRTSYEQYF.

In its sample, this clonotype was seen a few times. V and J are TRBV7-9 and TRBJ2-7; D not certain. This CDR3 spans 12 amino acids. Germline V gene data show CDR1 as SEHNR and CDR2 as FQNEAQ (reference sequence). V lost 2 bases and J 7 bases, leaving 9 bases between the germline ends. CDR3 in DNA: TGTGCCAGCAGCTTACTAACACGGGAGCAGTACTTC. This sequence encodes CASSLLTREQYF.

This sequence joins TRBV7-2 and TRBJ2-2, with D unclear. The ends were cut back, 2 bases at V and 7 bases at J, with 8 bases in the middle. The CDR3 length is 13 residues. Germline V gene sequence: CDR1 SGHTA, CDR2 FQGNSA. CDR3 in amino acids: CASSLQSNGELFF. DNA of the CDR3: TGTGCCAGCAGCTTACAGAGTAACGGGGAGCTGTTTTTT. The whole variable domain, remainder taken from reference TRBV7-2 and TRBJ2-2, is GAGVSQSPSNKVTEKGKDVELRCDPISGHTALYWYRQSLGQGLEFLIYFQGNSAPDKSGLPSDRFSAERTGGSVSTLTIQRTQQEDSAVYLCASSLQSNGELFFGEGSRLTVL.

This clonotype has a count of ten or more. The CDR3 is CASKTGRGSGNTIYF. In nucleotides, the CDR3 is TGTGCCAGCAAAACGGGCCGTGGCTCTGGAAACACCATATATTTT. This chain links TRBV25-1 with TRBJ1-3; D unresolved. V was shortened by 7 bases and J by 0 bases, with 13 bases between the two germline ends. CDR1 MGHDK and CDR2 SYGVNS come from the germline V gene. The length of the CDR3 is 15 residues.

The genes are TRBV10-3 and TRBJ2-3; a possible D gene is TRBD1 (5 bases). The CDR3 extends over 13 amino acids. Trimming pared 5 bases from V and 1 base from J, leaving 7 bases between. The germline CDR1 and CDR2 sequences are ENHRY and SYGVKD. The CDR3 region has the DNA TGTGCCATCAGTTTACAGGGCACAGATACGCAGTATTTT. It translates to CAISLQGTDTQYF.

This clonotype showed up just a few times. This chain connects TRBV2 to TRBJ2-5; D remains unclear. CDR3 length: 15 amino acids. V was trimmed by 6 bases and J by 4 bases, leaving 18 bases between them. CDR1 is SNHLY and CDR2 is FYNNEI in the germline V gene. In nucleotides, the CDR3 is TGTGCCAGCAGGAGGCGTACGGTCTCGCTAGAGACCCAGTACTTC. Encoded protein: CASRRRTVSLETQYF.

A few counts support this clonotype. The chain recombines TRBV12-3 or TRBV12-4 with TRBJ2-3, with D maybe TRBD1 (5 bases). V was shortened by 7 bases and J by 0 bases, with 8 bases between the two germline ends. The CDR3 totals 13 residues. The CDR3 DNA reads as TGTGCCAGCAAAAAGGGGAGCACAGATACGCAGTATTTT. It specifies CASKKGSTDTQYF.

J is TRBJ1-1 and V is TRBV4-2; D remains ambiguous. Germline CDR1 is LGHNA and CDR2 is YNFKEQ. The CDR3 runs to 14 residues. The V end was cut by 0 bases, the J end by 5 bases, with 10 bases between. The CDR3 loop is CASSQDQMWTEAFF. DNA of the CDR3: TGTGCCAGCAGCCAAGATCAAATGTGGACTGAAGCTTTCTTT.

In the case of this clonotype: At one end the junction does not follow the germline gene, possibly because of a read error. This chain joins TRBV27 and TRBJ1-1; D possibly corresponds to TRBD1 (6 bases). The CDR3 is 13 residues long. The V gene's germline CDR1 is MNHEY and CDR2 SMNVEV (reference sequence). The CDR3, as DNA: TGTGCCAGCGGTTTAGGAGGGGACACCGAAGCTTTCTTT. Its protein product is CASGLGGDTEAFF.

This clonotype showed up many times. This chain's CDR3 is CASSQEMTDQPQHF. CDR3 DNA sequence: TGTGCCAGCAGCCAAGAAATGACCGATCAGCCCCAGCATTTT. The V gene is TRBV4-2, the J gene TRBJ1-5; no clear D. V dropped 0 bases and J dropped 5 bases, with 8 bases sitting between them. The CDR3 is 14 amino acids. In germline, CDR1 is LGHNA, CDR2 YNFKEQ.

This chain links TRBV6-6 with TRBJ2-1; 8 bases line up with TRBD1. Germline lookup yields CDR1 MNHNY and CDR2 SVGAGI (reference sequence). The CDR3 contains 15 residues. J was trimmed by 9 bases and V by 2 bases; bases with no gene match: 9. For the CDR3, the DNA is TGTGCCAGCAGTTACATCCAGGGGGCCGAGGGTGAGCAGTTCTTC. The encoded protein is CASSYIQGAEGEQFF.

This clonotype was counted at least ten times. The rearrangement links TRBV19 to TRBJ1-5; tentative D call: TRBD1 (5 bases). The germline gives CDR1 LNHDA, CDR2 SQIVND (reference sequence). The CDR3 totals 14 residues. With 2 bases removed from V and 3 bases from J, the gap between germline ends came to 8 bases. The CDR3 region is CASSIQGTNQPQHF. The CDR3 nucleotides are TGTGCCAGTAGTATACAGGGTACCAATCAGCCCCAGCATTTT.

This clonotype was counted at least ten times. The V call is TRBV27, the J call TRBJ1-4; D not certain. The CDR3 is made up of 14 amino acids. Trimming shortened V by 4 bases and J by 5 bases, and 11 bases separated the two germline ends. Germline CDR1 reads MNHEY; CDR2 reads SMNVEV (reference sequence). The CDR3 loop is CASSSPGSNEKLFF. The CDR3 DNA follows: TGTGCCAGCAGTTCCCCCGGGAGCAATGAAAAACTGTTTTTT.

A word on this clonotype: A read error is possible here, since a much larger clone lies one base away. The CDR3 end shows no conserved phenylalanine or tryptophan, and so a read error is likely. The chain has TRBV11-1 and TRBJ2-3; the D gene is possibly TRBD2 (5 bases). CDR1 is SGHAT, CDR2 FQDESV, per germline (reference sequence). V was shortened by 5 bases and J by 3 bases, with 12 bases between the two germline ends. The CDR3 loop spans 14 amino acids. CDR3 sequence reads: CASSPSEGTDTQYL. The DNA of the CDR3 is TGTGCCAGCAGCCCGAGCGAGGGAACAGATACGCAGTATTTA.

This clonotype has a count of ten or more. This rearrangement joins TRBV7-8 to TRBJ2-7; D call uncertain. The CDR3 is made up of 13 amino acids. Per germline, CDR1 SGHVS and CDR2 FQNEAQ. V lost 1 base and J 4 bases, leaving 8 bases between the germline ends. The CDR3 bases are TGTGCCAGCAGCTTAGGGGGAATTTACGAGCAGTACTTC. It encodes CASSLGGIYEQYF.

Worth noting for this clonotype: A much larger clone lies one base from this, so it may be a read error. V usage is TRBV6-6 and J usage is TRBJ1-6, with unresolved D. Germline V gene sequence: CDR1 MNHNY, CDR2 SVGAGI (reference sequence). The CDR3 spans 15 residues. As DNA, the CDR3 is TGTGACAGCAGTTACGGGCACAGCCGGAATTCACCCCTCCACTTT. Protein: CDSSYGHSRNSPLHF.

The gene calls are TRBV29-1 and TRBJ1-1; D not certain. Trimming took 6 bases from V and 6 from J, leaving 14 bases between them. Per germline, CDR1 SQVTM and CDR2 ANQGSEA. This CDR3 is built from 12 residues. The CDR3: CSVRTYSSEAFF. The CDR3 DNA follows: TGCAGCGTCAGGACCTACTCTTCTGAAGCTTTCTTT.

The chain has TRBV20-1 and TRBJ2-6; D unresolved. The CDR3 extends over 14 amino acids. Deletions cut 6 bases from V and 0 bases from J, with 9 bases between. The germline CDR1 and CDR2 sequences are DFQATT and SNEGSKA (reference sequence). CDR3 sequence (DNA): TGCAGTGCCGGGCAAAGCTCTGGGGCCAACGTCCTGACTTTC. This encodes CSAGQSSGANVLTF.

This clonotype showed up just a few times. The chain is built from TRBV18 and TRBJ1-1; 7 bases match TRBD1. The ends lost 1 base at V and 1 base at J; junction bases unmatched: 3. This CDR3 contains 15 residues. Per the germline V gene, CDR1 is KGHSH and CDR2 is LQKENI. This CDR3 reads CASSPLDRANTEAFF. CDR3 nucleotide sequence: TGTGCCAGCTCACCACTTGACAGGGCGAACACTGAAGCTTTCTTT.

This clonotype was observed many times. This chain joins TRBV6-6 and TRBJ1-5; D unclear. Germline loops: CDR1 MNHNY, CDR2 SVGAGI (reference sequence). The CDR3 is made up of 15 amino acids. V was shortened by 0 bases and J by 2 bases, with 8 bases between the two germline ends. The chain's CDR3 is CASSYSDGGNQPQHF. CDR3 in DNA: TGTGCCAGCAGTTACTCGGACGGGGGCAATCAGCCCCAGCATTTT.

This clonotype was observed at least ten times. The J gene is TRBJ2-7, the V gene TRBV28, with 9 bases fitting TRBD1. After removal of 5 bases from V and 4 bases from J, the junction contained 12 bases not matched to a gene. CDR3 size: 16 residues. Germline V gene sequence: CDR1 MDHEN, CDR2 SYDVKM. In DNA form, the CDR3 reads TGTGCCAGCAGTCCCCCCCCGGGACAGGGAATGTACGAGCAGTACTTC. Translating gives CASSPPPGQGMYEQYF.

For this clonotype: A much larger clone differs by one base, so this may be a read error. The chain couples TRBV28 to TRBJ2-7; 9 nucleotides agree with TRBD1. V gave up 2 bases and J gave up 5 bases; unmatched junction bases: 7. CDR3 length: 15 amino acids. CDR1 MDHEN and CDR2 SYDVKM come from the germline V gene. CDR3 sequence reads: CASSLGGTGSNEQYF. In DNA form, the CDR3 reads TGTGCCAGCAGTTTAGGCGGGACAGGGAGCAACGAGCAGTACTTC.

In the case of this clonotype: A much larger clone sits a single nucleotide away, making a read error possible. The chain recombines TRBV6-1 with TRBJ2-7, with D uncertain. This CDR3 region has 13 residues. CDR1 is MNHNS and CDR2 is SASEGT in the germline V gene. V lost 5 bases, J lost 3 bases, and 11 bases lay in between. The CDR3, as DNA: TGTGCCAGCAGTTCAAGGTTGGGCTACGAGCAGTACTTC. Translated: CASSSRLGYEQYF.

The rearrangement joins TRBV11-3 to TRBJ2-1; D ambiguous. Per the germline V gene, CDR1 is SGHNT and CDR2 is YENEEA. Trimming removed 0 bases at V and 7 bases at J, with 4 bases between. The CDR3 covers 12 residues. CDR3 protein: CASSLDRNEQFF. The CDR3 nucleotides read TGTGCCAGCAGCTTAGATAGAAATGAGCAGTTCTTC.